These 12 T cell receptor beta chains share one sample of origin, sequenced in a study of graft-versus-host responses after intestinal transplantation. Measured with immunoSEQ multiplex PCR; TCRdb has only the in-frame clones, and not every one. The sample records tens of thousands of clones, 75% to 95% being singletons. The starting material was PBMCs, obtained 650 to 670 days after intestinal transplant. Receptors were obtained from a human patient who received an intestinal transplant, so some T cells may come from the graft donor.

The chain links TRBV6-1 to TRBJ1-5, with D possibly being TRBD1 (5 bases). CDR1 is MNHNS, CDR2 SASEGT, per germline. Trimming stripped 6 bases from V and 11 bases from J, with 14 bases between. This CDR3 region has 12 residues. The CDR3 loop reads CASSKGVQAQHF. CDR3 DNA sequence: TGTGCCAGCAGCAAAGGGGTCCAAGCCCAGCATTTT.

V gene TRBV25-1 combines with J gene TRBJ2-3, with D hard to call. Trimming removed 8 bases at V and 1 base at J, with 10 bases between. The CDR3 has 13 amino acids. Germline lookup yields CDR1 MGHDK and CDR2 SYGVNS. CDR3 DNA: TGTGCCAGCTCCCGACAAGGCACAGATACGCAGTATTTT. This encodes CASSRQGTDTQYF.

The table lists this clone with a few counts. The chain recombines TRBV5-1 with TRBJ2-7; D is possibly TRBD1 (6 bases). Between the trimmed V and J ends, which lost 2 bases and 5 bases, there was a span of 14 bases. The germline V gene has CDR1 SGHRS and CDR2 YFSETQ. This CDR3 is 14 amino acids long. CDR3 loop: CASSFGTTGHEQYF. The CDR3 region has the DNA TGCGCCAGCAGCTTCGGCACGACAGGACACGAGCAGTACTTC.

V usage is TRBV6-6 and J usage is TRBJ2-5; a possible D gene is TRBD1 (6 bases). V lost 6 bases and J 5 bases, leaving 16 bases between the germline ends. Germline V lookup: CDR1 MNHNY, CDR2 SVGAGI (reference sequence). The CDR3 is 14 amino acids. CDR3 region: CASSFIGQSETQYF. DNA for the CDR3: TGTGCCAGCAGCTTTATCGGACAGAGTGAGACCCAGTACTTC.

J is TRBJ1-1 and V is TRBV5-4; no reliable D call. The CDR3 runs 12 residues. Trimming took 5 bases from V and 9 from J, leaving 14 bases between them. The germline CDR1 and CDR2 sequences are SGHNT and YYREEE (reference sequence). CDR3 in amino acids: CASSSTQRKAFF. CDR3 bases: TGTGCCAGCAGTTCTACTCAACGGAAAGCTTTCTTT. Drawing the rest from reference TRBV5-4 and TRBJ1-1, the complete variable domain is ETGVTQSPTHLIKTRGQQVTLRCSSQSGHNTVSWYQQALGQGPQFIFQYYREEENGRGNFPPRFSGLQFPNYSSELNVNALELDDSALYLCASSSTQRKAFFGQGTRLTVV.

The rearrangement joins TRBV5-1 to TRBJ1-4, with D tentatively TRBD1 (6 bases). Trimming took 0 bases from V and 13 from J, leaving 13 bases between them. CDR1 is SGHRS and CDR2 is YFSETQ in the germline V gene. CDR3 length: 13 residues. CDR3 sequence (DNA): TGCGCCAGCAGCTTGGGGGGCCGGGGGCGACTGTTTTTT. Translating gives CASSLGGRGRLFF.

The chain combines TRBV5-8 with TRBJ2-5; D remains ambiguous. This CDR3 comprises 13 residues. V shed 0 bases and J shed 5 bases, with 8 bases lying between them. Germline CDR1 SGHTS, CDR2 YDEGEE. In nucleotides, the CDR3 is TGTGCCAGCAGCTTGGAAATTGGGGAGACCCAGTACTTC. This codes for CASSLEIGETQYF.

J is TRBJ2-3 and V is TRBV10-2; D unclear. Trimming removed 6 bases from V and 1 base from J, with 14 bases in between. Germline loops: CDR1 WSHSY, CDR2 SAAADI. The length of the CDR3 is 15 residues. The CDR3 DNA reads as TGCGCCAGCAGCGGCCTTATGTTGGGCACAGATACGCAGTATTTT. Protein product: CASSGLMLGTDTQYF.

This clone was detected once. This chain links TRBV7-6 with TRBJ2-1; unclear D gene. The germline V gene encodes CDR1 SGHVS and CDR2 FNYEAQ. V was cut by 1 base and J by 0 bases, with 10 bases left in between. CDR3 length equals 16 residues. The chain's CDR3 is CASSLVDESSYNEQFF. The CDR3 region has the DNA TGTGCCAGCAGCTTAGTGGACGAAAGCTCCTACAATGAGCAGTTCTTC.

The chain carries TRBV18 and TRBJ2-7; 11 nucleotides match TRBD2. Germline V lookup: CDR1 KGHSH, CDR2 LQKENI. This CDR3 region has 16 residues. The junction had 4 bases not matched to a gene; V was cut back by 3 bases and J by 0 bases. CDR3 amino acids: CASSPRLAGGSYEQYF. Written as DNA, the CDR3 is TGTGCCAGCTCACCGCGGCTAGCGGGGGGCTCCTACGAGCAGTACTTC.

The chain carries TRBV12-5 and TRBJ2-1, with 12 bases lining up with TRBD2. The CDR3 sequence is 16 residues long. The J segment lost 7 bases and the V segment lost 3 bases, leaving 7 bases of the junction unmatched. The germline V gene encodes CDR1 LGHNT and CDR2 FRNRAP. This CDR3 is CASGFALAGGPNEQFF. The DNA for the CDR3 is TGTGCTAGTGGTTTCGCCCTAGCGGGGGGGCCTAATGAGCAGTTCTTC.

The rearrangement links TRBV6-1 to TRBJ2-5; maybe TRBD2 (6 bases). V lost 4 bases, J lost 1 base, and 10 bases lay in between. CDR1 and CDR2 from the germline V gene are MNHNS and SASEGT. The CDR3 is 14 residues long. CDR3 residues: CASSVGGPQETQYF. The CDR3 region has the DNA TGTGCCAGCAGTGTGGGGGGTCCCCAAGAGACCCAGTACTTC.